A single sample is the source of the 6 T cell receptor beta chains below, sequenced in a study of blood T cells in healthy people across ages. PCR was performed a second time for about 6 to 11 cycles using a sample-barcoded 5' primer and a J-beta primer mix. TCRdb re-called the 5' RACE reads through MiXCR, storing one row per CDR3 protein. Of some 1,500,000 distinct CDR3 sequences listed, about 45% are singletons. Sequencing was carried out using blood. These receptors were collected from a young woman in good health.

Only a few counts were recorded for this clonotype. V and J are TRBV20-1 and TRBJ2-7; D not resolved. Germline V gene data show CDR1 as DFQATT and CDR2 as SNEGSKA (reference sequence). CDR3 length equals 14 residues. V was shortened by 3 bases and J by 2 bases, with 14 bases between the two germline ends. The chain's CDR3 is CSARTGLLPYEQYF. The CDR3 DNA sequence: TGCAGTGCTAGGACGGGCCTTCTCCCCTACGAGCAGTACTTC.

This clonotype was seen just once. The chain recombines TRBV25-1 with TRBJ2-3; TRBD2 aligns across 9 bases. Per germline, CDR1 MGHDK and CDR2 SYGVNS. The CDR3 covers 20 residues. J was trimmed by 1 base and V by 4 bases; bases with no gene match: 18. CDR3 loop: CASSGVGHKLAGSRTDTQYF. The CDR3 bases are TGTGCCAGCAGTGGCGTGGGGCACAAACTAGCGGGCAGCCGCACAGATACGCAGTATTTT.

The V and J genes are TRBV7-2 and TRBJ1-1; maybe TRBD1 (5 bases). The V gene's germline CDR1 is SGHTA and CDR2 FQGNSA. The CDR3 covers 15 residues. V was cut by 5 bases and J by 9 bases, with 22 bases left in between. CDR3 sequence reads: CASSLHRQPPLKAFF. Written as DNA, the CDR3 is TGTGCCAGCAGCCTCCATAGACAGCCACCCCTTAAAGCTTTCTTT.

This clonotype has more than one count but fewer than ten. CDR3 DNA sequence: TGCGCCAGCAGCCAAACCGGGACTAGCGGTGGCACCGGGGAGCTGTTTTTT. It encodes CASSQTGTSGGTGELFF. V usage is TRBV4-1 and J usage is TRBJ2-2, with 11 positions matching TRBD2. Germline V gives CDR1 MGHRA, CDR2 YSYEKL. The J segment lost 4 bases and the V segment lost 2 bases, leaving 6 bases of the junction unmatched. The length of the CDR3 is 17 residues.

J is TRBJ2-2 and V is TRBV20-1, with 9 bases aligning to TRBD2. Germline V CDR1 and CDR2: DFQATT, SNEGSKA (reference sequence). This CDR3 is built from 16 residues. Trimming removed 0 bases from V and 6 bases from J; junction bases left unmatched: 8. CDR3 in amino acids: CSARDSASGAAGELFF. For the CDR3, the DNA is TGCAGTGCTAGAGATTCGGCTAGCGGGGCGGCCGGGGAGCTGTTTTTT.

There are a few counts of this clonotype. The J gene is TRBJ2-6, the V gene TRBV12-3 or TRBV12-4; no firm D call. Deletions cut 6 bases from V and 0 bases from J, with 6 bases between. The CDR3 runs 14 residues. Written as DNA, the CDR3 is TGTGCCAGCAGCCCGAACTCTGGGGCCAACGTCCTGACTTTC. This encodes CASSPNSGANVLTF.